This T cell receptor (beta chain) was captured by sequencing in a study of blood T cell repertoires in COVID-19. Of note for this clone: The same CDR3 also results from other DNA sequences found in this sample.

Clones were sequenced by immunoSEQ multiplex PCR, and TCRdb holds only the in-frame ones, with some missing. The table includes some 450,000 clones, about 91% detected once. The TCR originated in a woman aged 45-65 years with COVID-19, enrolled during active disease. The sample taken for sequencing was peripheral blood.

Here the CDR3 DNA reads TGTGCCAGCAGCTTGGGGTCGGGGTCTGGAAACACCATATATTTT. Amino acid sequence: CASSLGSGSGNTIYF. The chain combines TRBV7-6 with TRBJ1-3, with unresolved D. V lost 3 bases and J lost 1, with 10 bases in between. The CDR3 spans 15 residues. Germline CDR1 and CDR2: SGHVS and FNYEAQ.